Here is one T cell receptor (beta chain) with its context. The antigen is undetermined. Amplified TCR beta CDR3 regions came from RNA transcripts. First-round RT-PCR with HTBI primers amplified the TCR CDR3 region. TCRdb called the multiplex PCR reads again in MiXCR, with one record for every CDR3 protein. The table lists fewer than 800,000 distinct CDR3 sequences, about 15% of them singletons. The entry originates in a study of T cells in Graves' hyperthyroidism and ophthalmopathy. Broader study findings: Within blood appeared most thyroid clonotypes that had expanded above 0.001.

Each patient was aged 18 to 65 and had newly diagnosed hyperthyroidism of under 2 months' duration. Those patients with uncontrolled infection, other autoimmune disease, pregnancy or lactation were excluded. V gave up 6 bases and J gave up 5 bases; unmatched junction bases: 6. This CDR3 contains 14 residues. The germline V gene has CDR1 KGHSH and CDR2 LQKENI. This clonotype was sampled from a man between 18 and 29 years old with Graves' hyperthyroidism. The sample consisted of blood. The gene calls are TRBV18 and TRBJ1-4; 7 nucleotides align to TRBD1. CDR3 sequence: CASSSGTENEKLFF. The CDR3, as DNA: TGTGCCAGCTCGTCCGGGACAGAAAATGAAAAACTGTTTTTT.